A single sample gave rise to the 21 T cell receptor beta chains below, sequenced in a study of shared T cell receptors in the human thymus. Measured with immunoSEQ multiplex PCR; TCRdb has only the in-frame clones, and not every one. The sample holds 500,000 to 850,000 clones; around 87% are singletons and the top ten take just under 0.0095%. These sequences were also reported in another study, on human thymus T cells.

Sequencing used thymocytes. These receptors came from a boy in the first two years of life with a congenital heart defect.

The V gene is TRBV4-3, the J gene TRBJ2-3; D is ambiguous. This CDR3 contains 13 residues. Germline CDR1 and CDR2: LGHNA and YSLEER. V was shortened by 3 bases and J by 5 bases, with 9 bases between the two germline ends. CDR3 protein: CASSHARRDTQYF. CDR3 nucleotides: TGCGCCAGCAGCCACGCCCGTAGAGATACGCAGTATTTT.

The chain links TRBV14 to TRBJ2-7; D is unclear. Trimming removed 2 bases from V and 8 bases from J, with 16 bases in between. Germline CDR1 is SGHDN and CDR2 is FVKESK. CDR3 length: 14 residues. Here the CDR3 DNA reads TGTGCCAGCAGCCAAATGATTTTCCAGGCGAAGCAGTACTTC. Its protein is CASSQMIFQAKQYF.

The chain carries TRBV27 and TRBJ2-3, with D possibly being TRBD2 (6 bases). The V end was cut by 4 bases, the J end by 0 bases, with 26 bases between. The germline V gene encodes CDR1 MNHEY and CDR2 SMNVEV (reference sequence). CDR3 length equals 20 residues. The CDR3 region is CASSSLKGRREARSTDTQYF. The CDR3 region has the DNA TGTGCCAGCAGTTCCCTGAAAGGGCGGAGGGAGGCCAGGAGCACAGATACGCAGTATTTT.

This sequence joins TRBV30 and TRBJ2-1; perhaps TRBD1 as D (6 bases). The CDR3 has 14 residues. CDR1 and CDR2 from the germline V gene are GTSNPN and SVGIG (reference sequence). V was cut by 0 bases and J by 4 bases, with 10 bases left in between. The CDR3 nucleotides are TGTGCCTGGAGTGTAGAGAGGGGGTACAATGAGCAGTTCTTC. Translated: CAWSVERGYNEQFF.

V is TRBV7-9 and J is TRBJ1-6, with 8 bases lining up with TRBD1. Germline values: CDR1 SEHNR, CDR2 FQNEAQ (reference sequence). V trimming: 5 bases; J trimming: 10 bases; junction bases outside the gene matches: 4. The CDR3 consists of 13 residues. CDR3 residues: CASSEGTGSPLHF. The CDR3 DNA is TGTGCCAGCAGCGAGGGGACAGGATCACCCCTCCACTTT. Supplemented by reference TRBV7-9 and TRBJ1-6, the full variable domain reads DTGVSQNPRHKITKRGQNVTFRCDPISEHNRLYWYRQTLGQGPEFLTYFQNEAQLEKSRLLSDRFSAERPKGSFSTLEIQRTEQGDSAMYLCASSEGTGSPLHFGNGTRLTVT.

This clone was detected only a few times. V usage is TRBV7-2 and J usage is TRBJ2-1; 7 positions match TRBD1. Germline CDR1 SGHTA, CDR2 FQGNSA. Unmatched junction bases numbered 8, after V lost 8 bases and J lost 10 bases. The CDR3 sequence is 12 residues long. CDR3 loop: CASRRRGREQFF. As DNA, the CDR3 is TGTGCCAGCCGCAGAAGGGGGCGAGAGCAGTTCTTC.

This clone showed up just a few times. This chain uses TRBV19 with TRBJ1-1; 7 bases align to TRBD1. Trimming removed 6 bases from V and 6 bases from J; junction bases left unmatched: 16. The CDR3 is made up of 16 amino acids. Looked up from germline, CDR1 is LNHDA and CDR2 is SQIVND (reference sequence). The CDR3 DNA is TGTGCCAGTAGCCACGGGACAGTGGACCTAAGCCCTGAAGCTTTCTTT. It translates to CASSHGTVDLSPEAFF.

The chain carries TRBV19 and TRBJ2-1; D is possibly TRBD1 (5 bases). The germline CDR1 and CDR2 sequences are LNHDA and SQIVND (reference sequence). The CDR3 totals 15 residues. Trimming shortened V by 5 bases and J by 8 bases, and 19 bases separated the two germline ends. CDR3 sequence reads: CASSSAGLKGDEQFF. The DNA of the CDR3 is TGTGCCAGTAGTTCGGCAGGGTTAAAAGGAGATGAGCAGTTCTTC. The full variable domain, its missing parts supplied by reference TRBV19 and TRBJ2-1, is DGGITQSPKYLFRKEGQNVTLSCEQNLNHDAMYWYRQDPGQGLRLIYYSQIVNDFQKGDIAEGYSVSREKKESFPLTVTSAQKNPTAFYLCASSSAGLKGDEQFFGPGTRLTVL.

The CDR3 nucleotides read TGTGCCAGCGGTAGACAGGGGGAAGCCAAAAACATTCAGTACTTC. Translation: CASGRQGEAKNIQYF. The rearrangement joins TRBV2 to TRBJ2-4; 9 bases match TRBD1. The J segment lost 0 bases and the V segment lost 8 bases, leaving 5 bases of the junction unmatched. From germline, CDR1 is SNHLY and CDR2 FYNNEI. This CDR3 has 15 amino acids.

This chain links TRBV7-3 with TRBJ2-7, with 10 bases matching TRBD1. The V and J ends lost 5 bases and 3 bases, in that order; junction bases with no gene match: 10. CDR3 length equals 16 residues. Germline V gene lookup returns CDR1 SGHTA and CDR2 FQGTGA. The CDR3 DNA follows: TGTGCCAGCAGCCAACAGGGACAGGGGACCCTCTACGAGCAGTACTTC. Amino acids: CASSQQGQGTLYEQYF.

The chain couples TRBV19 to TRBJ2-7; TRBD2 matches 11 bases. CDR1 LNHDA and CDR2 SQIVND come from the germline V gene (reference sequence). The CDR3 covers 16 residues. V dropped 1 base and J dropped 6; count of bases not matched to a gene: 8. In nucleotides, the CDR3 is TGTGCCAGTAGTATAGGTGGTAGCGGGAGGGTGAGCGAGCAGTACTTC. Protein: CASSIGGSGRVSEQYF.

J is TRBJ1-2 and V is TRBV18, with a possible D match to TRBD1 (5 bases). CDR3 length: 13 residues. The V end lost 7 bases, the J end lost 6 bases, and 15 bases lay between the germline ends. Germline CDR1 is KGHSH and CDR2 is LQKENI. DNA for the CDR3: TGTGCCAGCTATTTCGGACATCCCGATGGCTACACCTTC. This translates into CASYFGHPDGYTF.

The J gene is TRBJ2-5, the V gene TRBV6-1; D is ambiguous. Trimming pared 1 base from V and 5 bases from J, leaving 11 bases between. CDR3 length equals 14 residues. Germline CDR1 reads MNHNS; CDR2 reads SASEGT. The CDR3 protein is CASSEGLRSETQYF. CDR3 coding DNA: TGTGCCAGCAGTGAAGGGCTTAGGAGCGAGACCCAGTACTTC.

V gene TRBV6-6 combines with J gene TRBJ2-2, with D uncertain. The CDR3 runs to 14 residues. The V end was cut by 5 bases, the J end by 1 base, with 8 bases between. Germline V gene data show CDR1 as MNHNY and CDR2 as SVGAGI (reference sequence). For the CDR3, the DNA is TGTGCCAGCAGTCCCTATAGGAACACCGGGGAGCTGTTTTTT. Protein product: CASSPYRNTGELFF.

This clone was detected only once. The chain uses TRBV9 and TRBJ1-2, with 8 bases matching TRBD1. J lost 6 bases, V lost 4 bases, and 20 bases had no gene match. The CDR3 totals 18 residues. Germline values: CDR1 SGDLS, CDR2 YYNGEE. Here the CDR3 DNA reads TGTGCCAGCAGCCTAGGGGGCCAGGGGGCCCCCTCTTTGGATGGCTACACCTTC. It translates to CASSLGGQGAPSLDGYTF. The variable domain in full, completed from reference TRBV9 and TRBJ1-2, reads DSGVTQTPKHLITATGQRVTLRCSPRSGDLSVYWYQQSLDQGLQFLIQYYNGEERAKGNILERFSAQQFPDLHSELNLSSLELGDSALYFCASSLGGQGAPSLDGYTFGSGTRLTVV.

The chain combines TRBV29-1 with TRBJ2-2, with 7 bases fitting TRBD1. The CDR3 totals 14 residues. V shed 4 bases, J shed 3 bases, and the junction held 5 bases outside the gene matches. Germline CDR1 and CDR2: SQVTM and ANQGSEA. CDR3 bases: TGCAGCGTTGGATGTCAGGGGGACACCGGGGAGCTGTTTTTT. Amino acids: CSVGCQGDTGELFF.

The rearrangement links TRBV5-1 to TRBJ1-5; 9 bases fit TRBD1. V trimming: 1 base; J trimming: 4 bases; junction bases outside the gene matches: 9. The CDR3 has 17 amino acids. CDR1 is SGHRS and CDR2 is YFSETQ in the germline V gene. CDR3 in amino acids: CASSLWGTGLGNQPQHF. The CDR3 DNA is TGCGCCAGCAGCTTGTGGGGGACAGGGCTGGGAAATCAGCCCCAGCATTTT.

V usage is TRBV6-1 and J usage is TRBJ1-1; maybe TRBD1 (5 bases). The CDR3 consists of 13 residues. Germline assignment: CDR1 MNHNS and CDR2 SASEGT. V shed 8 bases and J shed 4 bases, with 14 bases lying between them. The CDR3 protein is CASRTSGGTEAFF. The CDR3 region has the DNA TGTGCCAGCCGCACTTCGGGGGGCACTGAAGCTTTCTTT.

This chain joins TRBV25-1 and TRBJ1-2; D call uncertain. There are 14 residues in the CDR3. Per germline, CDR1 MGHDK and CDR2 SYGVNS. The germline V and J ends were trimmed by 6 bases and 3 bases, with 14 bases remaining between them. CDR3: CASRHDTIDYGYTF. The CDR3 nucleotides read TGTGCCAGCAGGCATGACACGATCGACTATGGCTACACCTTC.

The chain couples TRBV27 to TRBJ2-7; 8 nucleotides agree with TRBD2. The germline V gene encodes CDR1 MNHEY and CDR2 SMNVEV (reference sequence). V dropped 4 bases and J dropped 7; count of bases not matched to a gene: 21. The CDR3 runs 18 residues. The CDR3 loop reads CASSWGTVSREGRREQYF. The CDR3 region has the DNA TGTGCCAGCAGTTGGGGAACTGTGAGTCGGGAGGGCCGTCGAGAGCAGTACTTC.

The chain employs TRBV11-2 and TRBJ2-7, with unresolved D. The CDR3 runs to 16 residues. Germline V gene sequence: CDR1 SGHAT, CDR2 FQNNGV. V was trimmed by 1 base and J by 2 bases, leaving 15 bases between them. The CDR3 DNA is TGTGCCAGCAGCTTAGGTTGTATCACTTACCCCTACGAGCAGTACTTC. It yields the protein CASSLGCITYPYEQYF.